Listed here is a single T cell receptor beta chain. The entry originates in a study of blood T cell repertoires in COVID-19. For the study at large: Specimens from acute and convalescent COVID-19 originated in the United States, Italy and Spain. PBMCs, B-cell-depleted T cells, or T cells provided the cDNA or gDNA that made up the material.

Original processing notes: How many nucleated cells were present was estimated from reference gene primer amplification. Repertoires were generated with immunoSEQ multiplex PCR, while TCRdb's copy carries only in-frame clones and drops some. V and J calls and clone size are as listed in that table; D and trimming were resolved from the DNA. Of about 120,000 clones listed, 86% are singletons. The CDR3 consists of 11 residues. Germline CDR1 MNHEY, CDR2 SVGEGT. V lost 6 bases to trimming and J lost 10 bases, with 12 bases between them. Sequencing was carried out using peripheral blood. This chain uses TRBV6-2 or TRBV6-3 with TRBJ2-5; the D gene is possibly TRBD1 (5 bases). This receptor was obtained from a man aged 35-49 years with acute or convalescent COVID-19. CDR3 sequence: CASSVDTNQYF. The CDR3 nucleotides read TGTGCCAGCAGCGTGGACACCAACCAGTACTTC.